A selection of T cell receptor beta chains follows, all from one sample in a study of OX40 agonist ivuxolimab in advanced cancers. Here immunoSEQ multiplex PCR was the method, and the copy in TCRdb shows in-frame clones only, minus some. This table holds around 20,000 clones, roughly 74% found once. Sequencing was performed on CD4+ or CD8+ T cells sorted from blood, taken in a trial of the OX40 agonist ivuxolimab. These receptors were obtained from an adult with an advanced solid tumor such as melanoma, head and neck, liver or kidney cancer. CDR3s leave out the opening cysteine and the closing phenylalanine or tryptophan. The size of a clone is reported for some rows only, either as once, few or many, or as a class for expanded clones.

TRBV6-1	TRBJ2-7	-	ASSEGVAGVLGEQY
TRBV9	TRBJ2-7	-	ASSVGPGYEQY
TRBV9	TRBJ2-1	-	ASSRPGTGARDEQF
TRBV11-2	TRBJ2-1	-	ASSLGWTSGSDGEQF
TRBV7-2	TRBJ2-7	-	ASSLYSYEQY
TRBV28	TRBJ1-2	-	ASVLRDLTNYGYT
TRBV4-1	TRBJ1-1	few	ASSQEVDNTEAF
TRBV4-3	TRBJ2-2	-	ASSQDRGWPGELF
TRBV6-1	TRBJ1-1	few	ASSERTGVNTEAF
TRBV19	-	-	ASSMAASYEQY
TRBV11-1	TRBJ2-7	-	ASSFAGLAGAYEQY
TRBV18	TRBJ2-3	-	ASSPSGHLTDTQY
TRBV2	TRBJ1-1	few	ASGAGGDTEAF
TRBV6-1	TRBJ1-1	-	ASSYRGSEAF
TRBV27	TRBJ1-5	-	ASIDRGHSNQPQH
TRBV11-2	TRBJ2-5	-	ASSLSLLEQETQY
TRBV4-3	TRBJ2-2	-	ASSQDRTTATGELF
TRBV15	TRBJ2-7	once	ATSRDLGSYEQY
TRBV5-4	TRBJ1-2	few	ASTAIGTRGHYGYT
TRBV11-2	-	once	ASSFAGLAGAYEQY
TRBV9	TRBJ2-3	-	ASSGPRLGRTDTQY
TRBV9	TRBJ1-3	-	ASSVDPEGVSGNTIY
TRBV6-5	TRBJ2-7	-	ASSSTSGDNEQY
TRBV28	TRBJ1-1	-	ATDLGDTEAF
TRBV29-1	TRBJ1-1	-	SVDVWQGRDTEAF
TRBV29-1	TRBJ1-2	-	SVRTYSYGYT
TRBV28	TRBJ1-1	-	ASSHRDNPNTEAF
TRBV5-4	TRBJ1-1	-	ASSLGDRETTEAF
TRBV28	TRBJ2-5	-	ASSFSLAGEVTQY
TRBV20-1	TRBJ2-1	-	SARGLNEQF
TRBV6-4	TRBJ2-1	-	ASSEQGDNNEQF
TRBV19	TRBJ2-7	few	ASSIFAGSGLGEQY
TRBV5-5	TRBJ2-3	medium-sized	ASSLEQGPDTQY
TRBV7-6	TRBJ2-6	-	ASSLNHLHSGANVLT
TRBV21-1	TRBJ2-3	medium-sized	ASSAAEGAGGGSTDTQY
TRBV2	TRBJ2-7	medium-sized	ASRWTETYEQY
TRBV13	TRBJ2-5	-	ASSLGEGATQETQY
TRBV4-3	TRBJ2-7	few	ASSQDLGQNPYEQY
TRBV6-5	TRBJ1-1	-	ASSYSQGMNTEAF
TRBV27	TRBJ2-3	-	ASSLSNIAGVTDTQY
TRBV12-5	TRBJ2-3	-	ASVNSGNGADTQY
TRBV27	TRBJ2-3	-	ASSFSQSTDTQY
TRBV2	TRBJ1-2	once	ASTNSYYGYT
TRBV28	TRBJ2-5	-	ASSNEGATGQETQY
TRBV14	TRBJ2-3	-	ARTSVVQDTQY
TRBV19	TRBJ1-1	once	ASSAQQGGTEAF
TRBV4-3	TRBJ2-7	-	ASSQEGSKNYEQY
TRBV2	TRBJ2-5	few	ASSEGSTRGETQY
TRBV28	TRBJ2-5	-	ASWTGLGETQY
TRBV2	TRBJ2-3	once	ASGLARDTQY
TRBV7-9	TRBJ2-2	-	ASSQSNSGTPNTGELF
TRBV15	TRBJ2-7	-	ATSRGDSWSEQY
TRBV2	TRBJ1-1	-	ASTALEGYTEAF
TRBV4-1	TRBJ2-7	-	ASSQDARAGSYEQY
TRBV4-1	TRBJ2-7	-	ASSQDWLAGYEQY
TRBV19	TRBJ2-7	-	ASSIGTSYEQY
TRBV25-1	TRBJ1-4	-	ASSEFSGPHEKLF
TRBV4-1	TRBJ2-7	-	ASSQSFSSSYEQY
TRBV19	TRBJ2-7	-	ASSTGLAVPYEQY